This T cell receptor beta chain derives from a study of OX40 agonist ivuxolimab in advanced cancers. On the study more broadly: With a range of about 20 to 79, age averaged about 58 years, and 65% to 85% were male. Whole-study findings and limits: By week 6 at 0.1 to 3.0 mg/kg, blood CD4+ and CD8+ T cells had expanded clonally.

This clone was seen more than once but under ten times. Its matching antigen is unknown. Using immunoSEQ multiplex PCR, the repertoire was profiled, and TCRdb retains in-frame clones only, with some absent. Of about 82,000 clones detected, roughly 80% appear once; the ten largest clones hold 0.75% to 0.85%. The CDR3 contains 15 residues. V was clipped by 7 bases and J by 0 bases, with 13 bases between them. Germline CDR1 is MNHGY and CDR2 is SVAAGI. Sequenced material: CD4+ or CD8+ T cells sorted from blood, taken in a trial of the OX40 agonist ivuxolimab. The TCR originated in an adult with an advanced solid tumor such as melanoma, head and neck, liver or kidney cancer. This chain joins TRBV6-9 and TRBJ1-5, with D uncertain. The DNA for the CDR3 is TGTGCCAGCACCGGGAAACCGGATAGCAATCAGCCCCAGCATTTT. This gives the protein CASTGKPDSNQPQHF.